This section outlines one T cell receptor beta chain sequence together with its context. This sample stems from a study of blood T cell repertoires in COVID-19. Generated by immunoSEQ multiplex PCR, the TCRdb table keeps only in-frame clones and is missing some. The repertoire has fewer than 150,000 clones, 90% of them found once; the top ten carry roughly 4%. The CDR3 length is 17 residues. Per the germline V gene, CDR1 is SGHTA and CDR2 is FQGNSA. The germline V and J ends were trimmed by 1 base and 0 bases, with 13 bases remaining between them. Sequenced input: peripheral blood. The chain couples TRBV7-2 to TRBJ2-1, with D perhaps TRBD2 (7 bases). This TCR was recovered from a woman aged 60-75 years with COVID-19, enrolled during active disease. CDR3 coding DNA: TGTGCCAGCAGCTTAGTGGGAGGGGGTGGCTCCTACAATGAGCAGTTCTTC. As protein: CASSLVGGGGSYNEQFF. The full variable domain, its missing parts supplied by reference TRBV7-2 and TRBJ2-1, is GAGVSQSPSNKVTEKGKDVELRCDPISGHTALYWYRQSLGQGLEFLIYFQGNSAPDKSGLPSDRFSAERTGGSVSTLTIQRTQQEDSAVYLCASSLVGGGGSYNEQFFGPGTRLTVL.